This TCR beta chain derives from a study of shared clonotypes between healthy human individuals. From germline, CDR1 is SGHRS and CDR2 YFSETQ. V was trimmed by 6 bases and J by 0 bases, leaving 15 bases between them. The length of the CDR3 is 15 residues. Some clones are missing from TCRdb's copy, which holds only in-frame ones; the method was immunoSEQ multiplex PCR. The sample yields about half a million clones, more than 65% seen once. This clonotype was obtained from a middle-aged woman in good health. Some clones in this sample may be carry-over from other donors' samples. The V gene is TRBV5-1, the J gene TRBJ1-2; D gene unclear. Sequencing was done on a sample of PBMCs. The DNA of the CDR3 is TGCGCCAGCACTTCACAGTCCTCTGCTAACTATGGCTACACCTTC. Its protein product is CASTSQSSANYGYTF.